These 23 T cell receptor beta chains share one sample of origin, sequenced in a study of T cell repertoires in cytomegalovirus infection. Their antigen targets remain unknown. Each CDR3 protein gets one entry after TCRdb re-called the reads with MiXCR. The sample consists of approximately 1,000,000 distinct CDR3 sequences, roughly 30% of them appearing once. The specimen was cultured CD8+ T cells from PBMCs, collected from culture after CMV antigen stimulation. All receptors derive from a human donor in good health (CMV status not recorded). Some clones in this sample may be carry-over from other donors' samples.

The chain is built from TRBV6-5 and TRBJ1-1; D is ambiguous. Germline CDR1 is MNHEY and CDR2 is SVGAGI. The CDR3 sequence is 14 residues long. The V end lost 2 bases, the J end lost 4 bases, and 11 bases lay between the germline ends. The CDR3 loop reads CASSYASLFTEAFF. The CDR3 DNA sequence: TGTGCCAGCAGTTACGCGTCCCTATTCACTGAAGCTTTCTTT.

The chain carries TRBV29-1 and TRBJ1-1; D possibly corresponds to TRBD1 (6 bases). The V end lost 5 bases, the J end lost 6 bases, and 16 bases lay between the germline ends. CDR3 length: 13 amino acids. In germline, CDR1 is SQVTM, CDR2 ANQGSEA. The CDR3 loop is CSVFATGWPEAFF. DNA of the CDR3: TGCAGCGTTTTTGCCACAGGGTGGCCTGAAGCTTTCTTT.

The rearrangement uses TRBV20-1 and TRBJ1-5, with D possibly TRBD1 on 5 matching bases. Germline CDR1 is DFQATT and CDR2 is SNEGSKA (reference sequence). Trimming removed 2 bases from V and 5 bases from J, with 7 bases in between. The CDR3 spans 12 residues. The DNA for the CDR3 is TGCAGTGCTAGAAGAGGGGATCAGCCCCAGCATTTT. Protein product: CSARRGDQPQHF.

The chain joins TRBV4-1 to TRBJ2-1; D is undetermined. Trimming removed 4 bases from V and 1 base from J, with 8 bases in between. The CDR3 has 14 amino acids. Germline CDR1 is MGHRA and CDR2 is YSYEKL. The CDR3 nucleotides are TGCGCCAGCAGCCCGTCTATATCCTACAATGAGCAGTTCTTC. It specifies CASSPSISYNEQFF.

In its sample, this clonotype was seen many times. The rearrangement links TRBV7-6 to TRBJ2-3; D perhaps matches TRBD1 (5 bases). V lost 4 bases, J lost 4 bases, and 12 bases lay in between. Germline CDR1 and CDR2: SGHVS and FNYEAQ. The CDR3 sequence is 14 residues long. The chain's CDR3 is CASSSATGADTQYF. DNA of the CDR3: TGTGCCAGCAGCTCAGCTACAGGAGCAGATACGCAGTATTTT.

The chain uses TRBV20-1 and TRBJ1-5; 11 bases fit TRBD1. This CDR3 contains 17 residues. J gave up 0 bases and V 4 bases, and 8 bases lay outside the gene matches. From germline, CDR1 is DFQATT and CDR2 SNEGSKA (reference sequence). The CDR3 nucleotides read TGCAGTGCTACACCGGGACAGGGGGAAAATAGCAATCAGCCCCAGCATTTT. Translated, it gives CSATPGQGENSNQPQHF.

The chain links TRBV12-5 to TRBJ1-1; tentative D call: TRBD1 (5 bases). Trimming pared 4 bases from V and 6 bases from J, leaving 18 bases between. Germline V gives CDR1 LGHNT, CDR2 FRNRAP. This CDR3 comprises 15 residues. CDR3 residues: CASGSKKGDWAEAFF. CDR3 sequence (DNA): TGTGCTAGTGGTTCGAAAAAAGGGGATTGGGCTGAAGCTTTCTTT.

This clonotype was counted ten times or more. This chain joins TRBV7-2 and TRBJ2-4, with 7 bases matching TRBD1. Germline CDR1 SGHTA, CDR2 FQGNSA. V gave up 5 bases and J gave up 8 bases; unmatched junction bases: 9. CDR3 length: 14 amino acids. CDR3 amino acids: CASSKGQPGDIQYF. Written as DNA, the CDR3 is TGTGCCAGCAGCAAGGGACAGCCTGGGGACATTCAGTACTTC. The whole variable domain, filled in from reference TRBV7-2 and TRBJ2-4, reads GAGVSQSPSNKVTEKGKDVELRCDPISGHTALYWYRQSLGQGLEFLIYFQGNSAPDKSGLPSDRFSAERTGGSVSTLTIQRTQQEDSAVYLCASSKGQPGDIQYFGAGTRLSVL.

This clonotype was seen many times. This chain connects TRBV7-9 to TRBJ2-4; possible D gene TRBD2, 5 bases. Trimming took 6 bases from V and 1 from J, leaving 16 bases between them. The CDR3 is 16 residues long. Germline V gene sequence: CDR1 SEHNR, CDR2 FQNEAQ (reference sequence). Here the CDR3 reads CASRAQPGVAKNIQYF. The CDR3 nucleotides read TGTGCCAGCAGAGCTCAGCCCGGGGTGGCCAAAAACATTCAGTACTTC.

The J gene is TRBJ1-6, the V gene TRBV27; D may be TRBD1 (5 bases). V lost 0 bases, J lost 6 bases, and 9 bases lay in between. This CDR3 comprises 15 residues. Germline V gene data show CDR1 as MNHEY and CDR2 as SMNVEV (reference sequence). The CDR3 reads CASSLSQEINSPLHF. In DNA, the CDR3 is TGTGCCAGCAGTTTATCACAGGAAATTAATTCACCCCTCCACTTT.

The chain has TRBV4-1 and TRBJ2-7, with D perhaps matching TRBD1 (6 bases). The CDR3 has 13 amino acids. In germline, CDR1 is MGHRA, CDR2 YSYEKL. Trimming cost V 1 base and J 6 bases, with 10 bases left between them. The CDR3 region is CASSQVAGAEQYF. Here the CDR3 DNA reads TGCGCCAGCAGCCAAGTTGCAGGGGCCGAGCAGTACTTC.

This clonotype was observed a few times. The J gene is TRBJ2-1, the V gene TRBV13; D gene unclear. The V end lost 0 bases, the J end lost 6 bases, and 9 bases lay between the germline ends. This CDR3 is 14 amino acids long. The germline gives CDR1 PRHDT, CDR2 FYEKMQ (reference sequence). The DNA of the CDR3 is TGTGCCAGCAGCTTAGGCCGGCGTCCCAATGAGCAGTTCTTC. Its translation: CASSLGRRPNEQFF.

The chain combines TRBV4-3 with TRBJ1-5; no reliable D call. Germline V gene data show CDR1 as LGHNA and CDR2 as YSLEER. The CDR3 is made up of 15 amino acids. With 0 bases removed from V and 5 bases from J, the gap between germline ends came to 11 bases. The CDR3 nucleotides read TGCGCCAGCAGCCAAGAAAGGGTGACACATCAGCCCCAGCATTTT. Translation gives CASSQERVTHQPQHF.

CDR3 nucleotides: TGTGCCAGCAGCGAACACCGGGACCGGGAGGGAAACACCATATATTTT. It encodes CASSEHRDREGNTIYF. This chain joins TRBV9 and TRBJ1-3; tentative D call: TRBD1 (5 bases). The CDR3 loop spans 16 amino acids. Germline V gene sequence: CDR1 SGDLS, CDR2 YYNGEE. The germline V and J ends were trimmed by 3 bases and 4 bases, with 17 bases remaining between them. Drawing the rest from reference TRBV9 and TRBJ1-3, the complete variable domain is DSGVTQTPKHLITATGQRVTLRCSPRSGDLSVYWYQQSLDQGLQFLIQYYNGEERAKGNILERFSAQQFPDLHSELNLSSLELGDSALYFCASSEHRDREGNTIYFGEGSWLTVV.

At least ten counts were recorded for this clonotype. This rearrangement joins TRBV7-2 to TRBJ1-2; 9 bases are shared with TRBD1. Unmatched junction bases numbered 5, after V lost 3 bases and J lost 6 bases. The germline V gene encodes CDR1 SGHTA and CDR2 FQGNSA. CDR3 length: 14 residues. The CDR3 here is CASSFGGTGNGYTF. The CDR3 bases are TGTGCCAGCAGCTTCGGGGGGACAGGGAATGGCTACACCTTC.

In DNA, the CDR3 is TGTGCCAGCAGTTACCGACAGGGGACTTCACCCCTCCACTTT. It is translated as CASSYRQGTSPLHF. The V gene is TRBV12-3 or TRBV12-4, the J gene TRBJ1-6; 8 bases match TRBD1. J gave up 9 bases and V 4 bases, and 5 bases lay outside the gene matches. The CDR3 is 14 residues long.

The chain employs TRBV27 and TRBJ2-5; D is unclear. This CDR3 is built from 14 residues. The V end lost 7 bases, the J end lost 5 bases, and 17 bases lay between the germline ends. CDR1 is MNHEY, CDR2 SMNVEV, per germline (reference sequence). CDR3: CASTSRKEDETQYF. Here the CDR3 DNA reads TGTGCCAGCACTTCCCGGAAAGAGGATGAGACCCAGTACTTC.

This clonotype was counted only a few times. This rearrangement joins TRBV28 to TRBJ2-5; 8 bases line up with TRBD2. Trimming cost V 6 bases and J 2 bases; bases outside gene matches: 14. The CDR3 consists of 17 residues. Germline values: CDR1 MDHEN, CDR2 SYDVKM. The CDR3 loop reads CASRLRVSGGIQETQYF. The CDR3, as DNA: TGTGCCAGCAGATTGAGAGTAAGCGGGGGCATACAAGAGACCCAGTACTTC.

This clonotype appeared a single time. The chain combines TRBV25-1 with TRBJ2-7, with TRBD1 matching 11 bases. The J segment lost 6 bases and the V segment lost 7 bases, leaving 5 bases of the junction unmatched. The CDR3 consists of 13 residues. In germline, CDR1 is MGHDK, CDR2 SYGVNS. CDR3 loop: CASIGQGAREQYF. In DNA form, the CDR3 reads TGTGCCAGCATCGGACAGGGGGCGCGCGAGCAGTACTTC.

This clonotype was recorded a few times. The rearrangement links TRBV9 to TRBJ2-2; TRBD1 matches at 7 bases. Unmatched junction bases numbered 12, after V lost 4 bases and J lost 3 bases. The germline V gene has CDR1 SGDLS and CDR2 YYNGEE. The CDR3 is made up of 17 amino acids. The CDR3 sequence is CASSPRPQGLHTGELFF. The DNA for the CDR3 is TGTGCCAGCAGCCCTAGACCACAGGGGTTACACACCGGGGAGCTGTTTTTT. Drawing the rest from reference TRBV9 and TRBJ2-2, the complete variable domain is DSGVTQTPKHLITATGQRVTLRCSPRSGDLSVYWYQQSLDQGLQFLIQYYNGEERAKGNILERFSAQQFPDLHSELNLSSLELGDSALYFCASSPRPQGLHTGELFFGEGSRLTVL.

This clonotype was observed a few times. This rearrangement joins TRBV6-2 or TRBV6-3 to TRBJ2-3; either TRBD1 or TRBD2 may supply D (6 bases each). V was shortened by 5 bases and J by 4 bases, with 19 bases between the two germline ends. This CDR3 spans 16 amino acids. Looked up from germline, CDR1 is MNHEY and CDR2 is SVGEGT. This chain's CDR3 is CASSVPDSGLADTQYF. CDR3 bases: TGTGCCAGCAGTGTTCCGGACAGCGGGTTGGCAGATACGCAGTATTTT.

This clonotype was seen a few times. The V call is TRBV6-1, the J call TRBJ1-6; TRBD1 is a possible D gene (6 bases). V lost 1 base to trimming and J lost 7 bases, with 11 bases between them. Germline V gene sequence: CDR1 MNHNS, CDR2 SASEGT. The CDR3 extends over 15 amino acids. CDR3 sequence: CASSEGQALNSPLHF. DNA of the CDR3: TGTGCCAGCAGTGAAGGACAGGCATTAAATTCACCCCTCCACTTT.

The J gene is TRBJ2-6, the V gene TRBV7-9; D possibly corresponds to TRBD1 (6 bases). The V end was cut by 4 bases, the J end by 0 bases, with 25 bases between. The CDR3 has 21 amino acids. Germline CDR1 is SEHNR and CDR2 is FQNEAQ (reference sequence). CDR3 in amino acids: CASSSGFPDSQHSSGANVLTF. The CDR3 bases are TGTGCCAGCAGCTCCGGCTTTCCGGACAGTCAGCATAGCTCTGGGGCCAACGTCCTGACTTTC.